These T cell receptor beta chains were read from a single sample in a study of neurological immune-mediated disorders. TCRdb used MiXCR to reprocess the 5' RACE reads, holding one entry per CDR3 protein. The table shows about 24,000 distinct CDR3 sequences, with around 15% occurring only once. The specimen sequenced was PBMCs. Receptors originate from a woman aged 40 to 50 with HTLV-1-associated myelopathy (HAM/TSP). CDR3s include the opening cysteine and the closing phenylalanine or tryptophan. D genes are given only for firm matches. Expanded clones get a size class; other rows say once, few or many, or leave the size out.

J gene	clone size	D gene	V gene	CDR3 protein	CDR3 DNA
TRBJ2-7	many	TRBD1	TRBV9	CASSPRDRGLNEQYF	TGTGCCAGCAGCCCCCGGGACAGGGGGTTAAACGAGCAGTACTTC
TRBJ2-7	many	TRBD2	TRBV4-2	CASSQDRGGRDYEQYF	TGTGCCAGCAGCCAAGATAGGGGCGGGAGAGATTACGAGCAGTACTTC
TRBJ1-6	many	TRBD1	TRBV12-3/TRBV12-4	CASRGQGSSYNSPLHF	TGTGCCAGCAGGGGACAGGGGAGCTCCTATAATTCACCCCTCCACTTT
TRBJ2-2	many	-	TRBV12-3/TRBV12-4	CASSSRWRDYTGELFF	TGTGCCAGCAGTTCTAGGTGGAGAGATTACACCGGGGAGCTGTTTTTT
TRBJ2-4	many	-	TRBV24-1	CATSDRREAKNIQYF	TGTGCCACCAGTGACCGCAGGGAGGCCAAAAACATTCAGTACTTC
TRBJ2-7	many	TRBD2	TRBV20-1	CSARDPSGGAYEQYF	TGCAGTGCTAGAGATCCTAGCGGGGGGGCCTACGAGCAGTACTTC
TRBJ2-5	many	TRBD1	TRBV24-1	CATSVLGQGEETQYF	TGTGCCACCAGTGTCCTAGGACAGGGGGAAGAGACCCAGTACTTC
TRBJ2-5	-	-	TRBV10-1	CAPGALQETQYF	TGCGCCCCGGGGGCACTACAAGAGACCCAGTACTTC
TRBJ1-5	many	-	TRBV20-1	CSAREPANQPQHF	TGCAGTGCTAGGGAGCCAGCTAATCAGCCCCAGCATTTT
TRBJ2-7	once	-	TRBV9	CASSTRAYAQYF	TGTGCCAGCAGCACACGAGCCTACGCGCAGTACTTC
TRBJ2-3	many	TRBD2	TRBV9	CASSELLAGGTDTQYF	TGTGCCAGCAGCGAGCTGCTAGCGGGGGGCACAGATACGCAGTATTTT
TRBJ2-5	many	-	TRBV5-1	CASSPASFGETQYF	TGCGCCAGCAGCCCTGCTAGTTTTGGAGAGACCCAGTACTTC
TRBJ2-2	many	-	TRBV11-2	CASSLSGNTGELFF	TGTGCCAGCAGCTTATCGGGGAACACCGGGGAGCTGTTTTTT
TRBJ2-2	many	-	TRBV10-3	CAISRQEVGELFF	TGTGCCATCAGTAGGCAGGAGGTCGGGGAGCTGTTTTTT
TRBJ2-3	many	TRBD2	TRBV7-8	CASSRTSGVLQTQYF	TGTGCCAGCAGCCGGACTAGCGGGGTCCTTCAGACGCAGTATTTT